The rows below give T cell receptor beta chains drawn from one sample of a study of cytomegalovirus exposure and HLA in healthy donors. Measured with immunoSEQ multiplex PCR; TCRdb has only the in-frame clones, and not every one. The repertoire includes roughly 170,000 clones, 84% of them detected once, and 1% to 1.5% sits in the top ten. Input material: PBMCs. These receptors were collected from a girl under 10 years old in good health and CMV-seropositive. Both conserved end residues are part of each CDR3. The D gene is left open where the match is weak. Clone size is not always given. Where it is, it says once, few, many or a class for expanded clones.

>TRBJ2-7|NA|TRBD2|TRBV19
CASSSGRGYEQYF
TGTGCCAGTAGTAGCGGGAGGGGCTACGAGCAGTACTTC
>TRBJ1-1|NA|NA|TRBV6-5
CATHRDTEAFF
TGTGCCACCCACAGGGACACTGAAGCTTTCTTT
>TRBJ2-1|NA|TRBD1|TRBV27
CASRGTGASYNEQFF
TGTGCCAGCAGAGGGACAGGGGCCTCCTACAATGAGCAGTTCTTC
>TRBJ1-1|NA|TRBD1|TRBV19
CASSKTTGVGAFF
TGTGCCAGTAGTAAAACGACAGGGGTGGGAGCTTTCTTT
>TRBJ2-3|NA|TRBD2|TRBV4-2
CASSQDSGGTTDTQYF
TGTGCCAGCAGCCAAGATAGCGGGGGAACCACAGATACGCAGTATTTT
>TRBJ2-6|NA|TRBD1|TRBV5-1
CASSPGQGDHSGANVLTF
TGCGCCAGCAGCCCCGGACAGGGCGACCACTCTGGGGCCAACGTCCTGACTTTC
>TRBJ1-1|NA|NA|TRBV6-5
CASSEVGRNTEAFF
TGTGCCAGCAGTGAAGTTGGCCGGAACACTGAAGCTTTCTTT
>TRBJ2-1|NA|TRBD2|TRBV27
CASSLYSGTRDNEQFF
TGTGCCAGCAGTTTGTACTCCGGGACTAGAGACAATGAGCAGTTCTTC
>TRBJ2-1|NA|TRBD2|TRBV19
CASTLAGGQSSYNEQFF
TGTGCCAGTACACTAGCGGGGGGGCAGAGCTCCTACAATGAGCAGTTCTTC
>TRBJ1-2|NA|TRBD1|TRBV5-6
CASSLAGTGLNYGYTF
TGTGCCAGCAGCTTGGCCGGGACAGGACTCAACTATGGCTACACCTTC
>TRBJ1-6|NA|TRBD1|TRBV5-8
CASRLDRGLHSPLHF
TGTGCCAGCAGATTGGACAGGGGGTTGCATTCACCCCTCCACTTT
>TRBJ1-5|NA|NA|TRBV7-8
CASSSETGGIRQPQHF
TGTGCCAGCAGCTCGGAGACTGGGGGGATTCGGCAGCCCCAGCATTTT
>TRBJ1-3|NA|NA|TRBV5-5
CASSQTGNTIYF
TGTGCCAGCAGCCAGACTGGAAACACCATATATTTT
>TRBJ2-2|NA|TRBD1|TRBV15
CATSRESGTGRAGELFF
TGTGCCACCAGCAGAGAATCTGGGACAGGGAGGGCCGGGGAGCTGTTTTTT
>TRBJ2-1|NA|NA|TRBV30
CAWSGNTYNEQFF
TGTGCCTGGAGCGGGAATACCTACAATGAGCAGTTCTTC
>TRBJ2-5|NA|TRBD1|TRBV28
CASSLFAPFLLRGRVGTQYF
TGTGCCAGCAGTTTATTTGCCCCGTTTCTTCTCAGGGGGCGAGTCGGGACCCAGTACTTC
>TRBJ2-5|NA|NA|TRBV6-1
CASERQGETQYF
TGTGCCAGCGAGAGGCAGGGGGAGACCCAGTACTTC
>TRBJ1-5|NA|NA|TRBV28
CASSFVKGLNQPQHF
TGTGCCAGCAGTTTTGTAAAGGGGCTAAATCAGCCCCAGCATTTT
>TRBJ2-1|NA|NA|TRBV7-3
CASGSGNNEQFF
TGTGCCAGCGGATCCGGGAACAATGAGCAGTTCTTC
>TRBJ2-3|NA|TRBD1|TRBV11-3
CASSFTGTGGANTQYF
TGTGCCAGCAGTTTTACCGGGACAGGGGGGGCCAATACGCAGTATTTT
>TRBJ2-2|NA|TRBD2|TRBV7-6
CASSSFHTPGLGPGELFF
TGTGCCAGCAGCTCGTTCCATACACCGGGACTAGGTCCCGGGGAGCTGTTTTTT
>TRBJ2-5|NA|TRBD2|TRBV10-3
CAIRASGETQYF
TGTGCCATCAGAGCTAGCGGAGAGACCCAGTACTTC
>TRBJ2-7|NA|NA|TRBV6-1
CASSEVPVGLGNTYEQYF
TGTGCCAGCAGTGAAGTGCCAGTGGGGCTGGGGAATACATACGAGCAGTACTTC
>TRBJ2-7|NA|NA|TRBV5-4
CASSLDASNHEQYF
TGTGCCAGCAGCTTGGACGCTAGCAACCACGAGCAGTACTTC
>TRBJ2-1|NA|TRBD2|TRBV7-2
CASSSWGGIYNEQFF
TGTGCCAGCAGCTCCTGGGGGGGGATATACAATGAGCAGTTCTTC
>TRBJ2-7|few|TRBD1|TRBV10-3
CAIRPTGGLNEQYF
TGTGCCATCAGGCCTACAGGGGGCTTAAACGAGCAGTACTTC
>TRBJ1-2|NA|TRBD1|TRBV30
CAWGTGESYTF
TGTGCCTGGGGGACAGGGGAAAGCTACACCTTC
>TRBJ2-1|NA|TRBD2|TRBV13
CASSFGTSVSSYNEQFF
TGTGCCAGCAGCTTCGGGACTAGCGTTTCATCCTACAATGAGCAGTTCTTC
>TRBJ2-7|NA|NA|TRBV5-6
CASSLCPGCEQYF
TGTGCCAGCAGCTTGTGCCCAGGATGCGAGCAGTACTTC
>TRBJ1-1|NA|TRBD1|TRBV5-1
CASSLGQGGGGTEAFF
TGCGCCAGCAGCTTAGGACAGGGCGGAGGTGGAACTGAAGCTTTCTTT
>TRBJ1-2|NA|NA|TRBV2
CASSGGRTGKINYGYTF
TGTGCCAGCAGTGGAGGCCGGACCGGGAAGATTAACTATGGCTACACCTTC
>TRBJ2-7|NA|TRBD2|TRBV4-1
CASSQILLAGESNEQYF
TGCGCCAGCAGCCAAATACTACTAGCGGGAGAAAGCAACGAGCAGTACTTC
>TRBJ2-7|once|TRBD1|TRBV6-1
CASRSDRGYEQYF
TGTGCCAGCCGTTCGGACAGGGGATACGAGCAGTACTTC
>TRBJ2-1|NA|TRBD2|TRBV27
CASSPGLAAYNEQFF
TGTGCCAGCAGCCCGGGACTAGCGGCTTACAATGAGCAGTTCTTC
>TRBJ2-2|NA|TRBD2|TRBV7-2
CASSSDSGRPNTGELFF
TGTGCCAGCAGCTCAGATAGCGGGAGGCCGAACACCGGGGAGCTGTTTTTT
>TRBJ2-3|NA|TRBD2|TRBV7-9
CASSLAGGEVTQYF
TGTGCCAGCAGCTTAGCGGGAGGGGAGGTTACGCAGTATTTT
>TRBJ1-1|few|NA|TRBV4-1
CASSQEFMEGAFF
TGCGCCAGCAGCCAAGAGTTTATGGAGGGAGCTTTCTTT
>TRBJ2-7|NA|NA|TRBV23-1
CASSPYYEQYF
TGCGCCAGCAGCCCCTACTACGAGCAGTACTTC
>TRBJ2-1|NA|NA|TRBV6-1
CATLPGSSYNEQFF
TGTGCCACCCTTCCGGGGAGCTCCTACAATGAGCAGTTCTTC
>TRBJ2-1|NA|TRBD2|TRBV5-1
CASSARLAAYNEQFF
TGCGCCAGCAGCGCGAGACTAGCCGCCTACAATGAGCAGTTCTTC
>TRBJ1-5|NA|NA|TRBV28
CASRWQGVQPQHF
TGTGCCAGCAGGTGGCAGGGCGTTCAGCCCCAGCATTTT
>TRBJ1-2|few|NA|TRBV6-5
CASSYGQTQGYTF
TGTGCCAGCAGTTACGGACAGACTCAGGGCTACACCTTC